These 3 T cell receptor beta chains were sequenced from one sample in a study of blood T cell repertoires in COVID-19. Clones were read by immunoSEQ multiplex PCR, and TCRdb kept only the in-frame ones, dropping some. The table has about 350,000 clones, approximately 84% seen once. Input material: PBMCs or T cells enriched from blood (not recorded which). These receptors came from a woman aged 25 to 39 who had recovered from COVID-19.

J is TRBJ1-5 and V is TRBV6-2 or TRBV6-3; maybe TRBD1 (6 bases). CDR1 is MNHEY, CDR2 SVGEGT, per germline. The length of the CDR3 is 16 residues. Trimming stripped 4 bases from V and 0 bases from J, with 13 bases between. This chain's CDR3 is CASSLDRNPSNQPQHF. In DNA, the CDR3 is TGTGCCAGCAGTTTAGACAGGAACCCTAGCAATCAGCCCCAGCATTTT.

The chain is built from TRBV19 and TRBJ1-5, with D uncertain. Germline assignment: CDR1 LNHDA and CDR2 SQIVND (reference sequence). There are 15 residues in the CDR3. Between the trimmed V and J ends, which lost 0 bases and 7 bases, there was a span of 13 bases. For the CDR3, the DNA is TGTGCCAGTAGTATAGATAGCAGAGGCCGGCAGCCCCAGCATTTT. This gives the protein CASSIDSRGRQPQHF.

J is TRBJ2-2 and V is TRBV24-1; 8 bases agree with TRBD2. After removal of 0 bases from V and 2 bases from J, the junction contained 10 bases not matched to a gene. From germline, CDR1 is KGHDR and CDR2 SFDVKD. The CDR3 totals 19 residues. The CDR3 loop is CATSDLRGLSGGNTGELFF. The CDR3 coding sequence is TGTGCCACCAGTGATTTGAGGGGACTAAGCGGGGGAAACACCGGGGAGCTGTTTTTT.